Listed here are 13 T cell receptor beta chains from one sample, sequenced in a study of response to subunit inactivated influenza vaccine (dated by TCRdb to the late 2010s). Library preparation was by RT-PCR. Instrument used: Illumina HiSeq 2500. The raw public data were reprocessed by TCRdb itself: fastp quality trimming at Q25, MiXCR clonotype calling, in-frame beta chains only. Rows are combined by CDR3 protein, so each entry shows the most common genes and DNA. Across this sample there are approximately 500,000 distinct CDR3 sequences, with 11% to 15% seen only once. Around 10% of the sample is taken by the ten largest. Sequencing was performed on PBMCs from blood, taken roughly 13 days after vaccination. These receptors were obtained from a man aged 45 to 65 who received an inactivated influenza vaccine. Donor details come from another sample of the same person, matched by shared clones.

This clonotype occurred a few times. This chain connects TRBV11-2 to TRBJ2-1; D is ambiguous. Trimming cost V 4 bases and J 1 base, with 11 bases left between them. This CDR3 contains 15 residues. Germline CDR1 and CDR2: SGHAT and FQNNGV. CDR3 nucleotides: TGTGCCAGCAGCTCCCAGGCCGGATCCTACAATGAGCAGTTCTTC. Protein sequence: CASSSQAGSYNEQFF. Looking up the rest from reference TRBV11-2 and TRBJ2-1 gives the full variable domain: EAGVAQSPRYKIIEKRQSVAFWCNPISGHATLYWYQQILGQGPKLLIQFQNNGVVDDSQLPKDRFSAERLKGVDSTLKIQPAKLEDSAVYLCASSSQAGSYNEQFFGPGTRLTVL.

This clonotype was counted ten times or more. The V call is TRBV6-1, the J call TRBJ1-5; a possible D gene is TRBD1 (6 bases). The V and J ends lost 6 bases and 2 bases respectively, with 14 bases between them. The CDR3 sequence is 15 residues long. CDR1 and CDR2 from the germline V gene are MNHNS and SASEGT. As DNA, the CDR3 is TGTGCCAGCAGGCAGCGCAGGGGCGGCAATCAGCCCCAGCATTTT. Translated: CASRQRRGGNQPQHF.

The chain joins TRBV6-1 to TRBJ2-2; D possibly corresponds to TRBD1 (5 bases). The V end lost 6 bases, the J end lost 2 bases, and 13 bases lay between the germline ends. Germline assignment: CDR1 MNHNS and CDR2 SASEGT. The CDR3 loop spans 15 amino acids. CDR3 nucleotides: TGTGCCAGCAGGTGGGGCAGGGCAAACACCGGGGAGCTGTTTTTT. Its protein is CASRWGRANTGELFF.

The table lists this clonotype with a few counts. The CDR3 reads CAIREGANYGYTF. The CDR3 DNA follows: TGTGCCATCAGAGAGGGGGCTAACTATGGCTACACCTTC. The chain is built from TRBV10-3 and TRBJ1-2; D possibly corresponds to TRBD1 (6 bases). CDR1 is ENHRY, CDR2 SYGVKD, per germline. The CDR3 totals 13 residues. Between the trimmed V and J ends, which lost 6 bases and 0 bases, there was a span of 8 bases.

The V and J genes are TRBV7-3 and TRBJ2-3, with D possibly being TRBD1 (5 bases). The V end was cut by 3 bases, the J end by 0 bases, with 28 bases between. Germline CDR1 SGHTA, CDR2 FQGTGA. The CDR3 spans 21 residues. CDR3 region: CASSLVRQGIVPETSTDTQYF. In nucleotides, the CDR3 is TGTGCCAGCAGCTTGGTCAGGCAGGGCATAGTACCCGAGACTAGCACAGATACGCAGTATTTT.

In this sample, this clonotype turned up many times. V gene TRBV29-1 combines with J gene TRBJ2-2, with unresolved D. The germline V gene has CDR1 SQVTM and CDR2 ANQGSEA. Trimming took 6 bases from V and 3 from J, leaving 11 bases between them. The CDR3 consists of 13 residues. This CDR3 reads CSVCYSHTGELFF. As DNA, the CDR3 is TGCAGCGTCTGTTACAGCCACACCGGGGAGCTGTTTTTT.

This clonotype was seen only a few times. The chain links TRBV5-6 to TRBJ2-3, with 8 bases fitting TRBD2. Trimming at V came to 4 bases and at J to 11 bases, leaving 6 bases not matched to a gene. Germline CDR1 reads SGHDT; CDR2 reads YYEEEE. The CDR3 covers 12 residues. CDR3 region: CASSRTSTMQYF. The CDR3 DNA reads as TGTGCCAGCAGCAGGACTAGCACGATGCAGTATTTT. The full variable domain, completed using reference TRBV5-6 and TRBJ2-3, is DAGVTQSPTHLIKTRGQQVTLRCSPKSGHDTVSWYQQALGQGPQFIFQYYEEEERQRGNFPDRFSGHQFPNYSSELNVNALLLGDSALYLCASSRTSTMQYFGPGTRLTVL.

The chain couples TRBV20-1 to TRBJ2-7; D call uncertain. CDR1 DFQATT and CDR2 SNEGSKA come from the germline V gene (reference sequence). There are 13 residues in the CDR3. Trimming cost V 2 bases and J 0 bases, with 8 bases left between them. The CDR3 DNA reads as TGCAGTGCTAGATTCCGCTACTCCTACGAGCAGTACTTC. This encodes CSARFRYSYEQYF.

This clonotype was observed a handful of times. The V and J genes are TRBV28 and TRBJ1-5; D might be TRBD1 (6 bases). This CDR3 is built from 15 residues. V dropped 2 bases and J dropped 3 bases, with 11 bases sitting between them. Germline V gene data show CDR1 as MDHEN and CDR2 as SYDVKM. CDR3 amino acids: CASSLGGLTNQPQHF. The CDR3 DNA reads as TGTGCCAGCAGTTTAGGGGGGCTGACCAATCAGCCCCAGCATTTT.

A few counts support this clonotype. V and J are TRBV6-2 or TRBV6-3 and TRBJ1-2; no definite D call. V was trimmed by 1 base and J by 4 bases, leaving 7 bases between them. Per the germline V gene, CDR1 is MNHEY and CDR2 is SVGEGT. The CDR3 contains 13 residues. CDR3 residues: CASSYYHSYGYTF. The CDR3 DNA is TGTGCCAGCAGTTACTACCACAGCTATGGCTACACCTTC.

The J gene is TRBJ2-1, the V gene TRBV6-5; D gene ambiguous. The germline gives CDR1 MNHEY, CDR2 SVGAGI. Trimming cost V 2 bases and J 10 bases, with 9 bases left between them. The CDR3 has 12 residues. DNA of the CDR3: TGTGCCAGCAGTTACGGCGGAGAGGAGCAGTTCTTC. Amino acid sequence: CASSYGGEEQFF.

This clonotype was observed a handful of times. The chain has TRBV11-1 and TRBJ1-5; TRBD1 might be the D (5 bases). CDR3 length: 18 amino acids. Germline CDR1 and CDR2: SGHAT and FQDESV (reference sequence). Trimming took 3 bases from V and 4 from J, leaving 22 bases between them. The CDR3 DNA reads as TGTGCCAGCAGCTTCGTTAATGACCCGACAGCGGAGAATCAGCCCCAGCATTTT. It yields the protein CASSFVNDPTAENQPQHF. The full variable domain, completed using reference TRBV11-1 and TRBJ1-5, is EAEVAQSPRYKITEKSQAVAFWCDPISGHATLYWYRQILGQGPELLVQFQDESVVDDSQLPKDRFSAERLKGVDSTLKIQPAELGDSAMYLCASSFVNDPTAENQPQHFGDGTRLSIL.

With respect to this clonotype: A much larger clone sits a single nucleotide away, making a read error possible. The V gene is TRBV6-6, the J gene TRBJ2-1; TRBD1 might be the D (6 bases). The V and J ends lost 6 bases and 7 bases respectively, with 13 bases between them. CDR1 and CDR2 (germline): MNHNY, SVGAGI (reference sequence). This CDR3 region has 13 residues. Here the CDR3 reads CASRGAEWNEQFF. The CDR3 nucleotides read TGTGCCAGCAGGGGGGCAGAGTGGAATGAGCAGTTCTTC.